This T cell receptor beta chain was sequenced in a study of blood T cell repertoires in COVID-19. Turning to the study itself: T cells, B-cell-depleted T cells, or PBMCs provided the cDNA or gDNA that served as material.

The CDR3 consists of 16 residues. The germline CDR1 and CDR2 sequences are SGHRS and YFSETQ. Trimming took 4 bases from V and 0 from J; bases not matched to a gene: 5. The table came from immunoSEQ multiplex PCR; TCRdb's copy has only in-frame clones and leaves some out. The repertoire holds 150,000 to 200,000 clones, about 87% seen once, with roughly 2.5% in the top ten. The source material was peripheral blood. This receptor was identified in a man between 35 and 55 years old with active or convalescent COVID-19. The V gene is TRBV5-1, the J gene TRBJ2-5, with 11 bases that match TRBD2. The CDR3 DNA follows: TGCGCCAGCAGCCCTCTAGCGGGGGGATACCAAGAGACCCAGTACTTC. Its translation: CASSPLAGGYQETQYF.